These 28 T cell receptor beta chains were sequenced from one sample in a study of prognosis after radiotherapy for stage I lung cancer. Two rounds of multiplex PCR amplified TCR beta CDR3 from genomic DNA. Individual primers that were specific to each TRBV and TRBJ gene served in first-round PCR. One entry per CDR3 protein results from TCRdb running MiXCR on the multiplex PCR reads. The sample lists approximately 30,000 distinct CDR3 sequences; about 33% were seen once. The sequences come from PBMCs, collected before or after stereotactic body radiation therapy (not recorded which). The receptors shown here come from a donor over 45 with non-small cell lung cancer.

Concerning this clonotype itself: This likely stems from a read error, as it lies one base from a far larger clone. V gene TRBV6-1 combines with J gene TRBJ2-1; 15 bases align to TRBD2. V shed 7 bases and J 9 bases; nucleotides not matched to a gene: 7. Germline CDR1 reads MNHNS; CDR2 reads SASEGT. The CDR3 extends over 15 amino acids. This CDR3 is CASNRTSGRASEQFF. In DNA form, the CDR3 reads TGTGCCAGCAACCGGACTAGCGGGAGGGCCAGTGAGCAGTTCTTC.

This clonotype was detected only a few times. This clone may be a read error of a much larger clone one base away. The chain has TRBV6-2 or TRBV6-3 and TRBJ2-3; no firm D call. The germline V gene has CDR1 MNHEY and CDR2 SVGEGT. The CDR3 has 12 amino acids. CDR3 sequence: CVSSIGHGTQYF. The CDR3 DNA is TGTGTCAGCAGTATCGGTCATGGTACGCAGTATTTT.

CDR3 in amino acids: CASSGQKETQYF. In nucleotides, the CDR3 is TGTGCCAGTAGCGGGCAAAAAGAGACCCAGTACTTC. The rearrangement joins TRBV6-2 or TRBV6-3 to TRBJ2-5; TRBD2 matches at 7 bases. Germline V gives CDR1 MNHEY, CDR2 SVGEGT. CDR3 size: 12 residues. The junction had 4 bases not matched to a gene; V was cut back by 9 bases and J by 3 bases.

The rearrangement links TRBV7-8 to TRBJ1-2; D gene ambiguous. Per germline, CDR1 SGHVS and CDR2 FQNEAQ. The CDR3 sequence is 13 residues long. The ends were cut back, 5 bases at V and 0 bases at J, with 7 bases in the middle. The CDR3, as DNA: TGTGCCAGCAGCCCGGGATCTAACTATGGCTACACCTTC. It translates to CASSPGSNYGYTF.

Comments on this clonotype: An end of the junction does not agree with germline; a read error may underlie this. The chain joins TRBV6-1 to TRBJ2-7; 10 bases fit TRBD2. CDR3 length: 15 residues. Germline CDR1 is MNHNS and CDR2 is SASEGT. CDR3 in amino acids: CAGSQPLAGCYEQYF. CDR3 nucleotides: TGTGCCGGCAGCCAACCACTAGCGGGATGTTACGAGCAGTACTTC.

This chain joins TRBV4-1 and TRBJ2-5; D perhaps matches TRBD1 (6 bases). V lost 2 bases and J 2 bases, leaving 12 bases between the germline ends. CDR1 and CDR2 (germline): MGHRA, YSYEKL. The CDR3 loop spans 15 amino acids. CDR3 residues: CASSQHPTGQETQYF. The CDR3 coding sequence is TGCGCCAGCAGCCAACACCCGACAGGTCAAGAGACCCAGTACTTC.

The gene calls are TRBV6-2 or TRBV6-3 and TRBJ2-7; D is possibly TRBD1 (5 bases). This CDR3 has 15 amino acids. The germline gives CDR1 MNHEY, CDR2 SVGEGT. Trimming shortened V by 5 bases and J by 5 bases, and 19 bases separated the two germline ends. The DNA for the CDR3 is TGTGCCAGCAGTGAAGAGTTGACGCAGGGCCACGAGCAGTACTTC. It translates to CASSEELTQGHEQYF.

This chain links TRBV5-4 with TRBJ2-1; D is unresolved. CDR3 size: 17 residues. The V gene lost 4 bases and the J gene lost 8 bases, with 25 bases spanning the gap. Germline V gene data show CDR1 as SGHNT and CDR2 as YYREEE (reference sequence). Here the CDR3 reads CASSIRTASCFVDEQFF. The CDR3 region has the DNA TGTGCCAGCAGCATCCGGACGGCTTCTTGTTTCGTCGATGAGCAGTTCTTC.

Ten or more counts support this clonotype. DNA for the CDR3: TGTGCCATCAGTGGGACAGGGGGCAGCTCACCCCTCCACTTT. Encoded protein: CAISGTGGSSPLHF. V and J are TRBV10-3 and TRBJ1-6, with 11 nucleotides matching TRBD1. The CDR3 is 14 amino acids. With 4 bases clipped from V and 10 bases from J, the junction kept 3 bases outside the gene matches. In germline, CDR1 is ENHRY, CDR2 SYGVKD.

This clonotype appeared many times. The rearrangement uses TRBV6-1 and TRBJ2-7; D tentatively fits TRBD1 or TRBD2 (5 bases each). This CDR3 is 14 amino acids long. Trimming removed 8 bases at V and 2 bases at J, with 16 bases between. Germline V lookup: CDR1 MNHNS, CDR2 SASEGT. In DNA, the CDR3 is TGTGCCAGCGCCCCGAATCAGGGAGCCTACGAGCAGTACTTC. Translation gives CASAPNQGAYEQYF.

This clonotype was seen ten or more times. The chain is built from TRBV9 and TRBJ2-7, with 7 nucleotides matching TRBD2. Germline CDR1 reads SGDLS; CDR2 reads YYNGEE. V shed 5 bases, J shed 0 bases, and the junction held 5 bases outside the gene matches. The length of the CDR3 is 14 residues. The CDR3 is CASSRTSASYEQYF. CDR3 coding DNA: TGTGCCAGCAGTCGTACTAGCGCCTCCTACGAGCAGTACTTC.

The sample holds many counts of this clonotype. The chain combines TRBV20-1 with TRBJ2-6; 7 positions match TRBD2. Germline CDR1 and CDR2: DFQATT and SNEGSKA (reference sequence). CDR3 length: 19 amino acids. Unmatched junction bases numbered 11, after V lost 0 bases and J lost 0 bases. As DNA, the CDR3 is TGCAGTGCTAGAGATGCTAGCGGCGCTCGATACTCTGGGGCCAACGTCCTGACTTTC. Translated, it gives CSARDASGARYSGANVLTF.

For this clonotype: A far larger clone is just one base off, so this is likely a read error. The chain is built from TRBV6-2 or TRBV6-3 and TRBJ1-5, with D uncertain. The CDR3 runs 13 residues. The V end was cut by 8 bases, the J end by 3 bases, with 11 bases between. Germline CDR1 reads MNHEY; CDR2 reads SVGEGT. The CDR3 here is CASWYRPNQPQHF. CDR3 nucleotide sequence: TGTGCCAGCTGGTACAGACCCAATCAGCCCCAGCATTTT.

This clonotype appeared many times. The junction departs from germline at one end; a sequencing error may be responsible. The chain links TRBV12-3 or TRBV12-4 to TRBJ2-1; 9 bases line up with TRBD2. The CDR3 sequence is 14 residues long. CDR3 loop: CASSLAGTYNEQFF. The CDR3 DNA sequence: TGTGCCAGCAGTCTAGCGGGGACCTACAATGAGCAGTTCTTC.

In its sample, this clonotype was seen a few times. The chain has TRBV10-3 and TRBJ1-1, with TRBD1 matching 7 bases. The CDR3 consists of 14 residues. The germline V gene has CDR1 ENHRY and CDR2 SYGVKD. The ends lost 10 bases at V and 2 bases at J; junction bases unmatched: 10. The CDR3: CATLTGTVNTEAFF. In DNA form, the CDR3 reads TGTGCCACGTTAACCGGGACAGTTAACACTGAAGCTTTCTTT.

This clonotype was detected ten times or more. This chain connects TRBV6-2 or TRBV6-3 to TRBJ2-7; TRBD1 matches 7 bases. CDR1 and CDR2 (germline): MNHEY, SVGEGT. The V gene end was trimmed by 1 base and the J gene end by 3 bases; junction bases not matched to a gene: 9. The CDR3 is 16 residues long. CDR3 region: CASSYFGAGGLYEQYF. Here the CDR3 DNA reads TGTGCCAGCAGTTACTTTGGGGCAGGGGGTCTCTACGAGCAGTACTTC.

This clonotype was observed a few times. CDR3: CASSSAGTGGETQYF. DNA of the CDR3: TGTGCCAGCAGCTCCGCCGGGACAGGAGGAGAGACCCAGTACTTC. The genes are TRBV9 and TRBJ2-5; the match to TRBD1 covers 8 bases. CDR3 length: 15 amino acids. V gave up 4 bases and J gave up 4 bases; unmatched junction bases: 9. CDR1 is SGDLS, CDR2 YYNGEE, per germline.

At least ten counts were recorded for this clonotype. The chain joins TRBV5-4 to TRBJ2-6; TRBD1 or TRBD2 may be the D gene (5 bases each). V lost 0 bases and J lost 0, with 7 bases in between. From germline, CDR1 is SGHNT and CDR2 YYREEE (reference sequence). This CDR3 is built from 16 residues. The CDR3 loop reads CASSLDGGSGANVLTF. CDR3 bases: TGTGCCAGCAGCTTGGATGGGGGCTCTGGGGCCAACGTCCTGACTTTC.

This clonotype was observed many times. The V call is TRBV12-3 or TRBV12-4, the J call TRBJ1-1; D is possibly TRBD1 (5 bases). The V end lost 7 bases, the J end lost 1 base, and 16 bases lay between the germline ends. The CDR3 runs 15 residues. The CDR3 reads CASTHGGTQNTEAFF. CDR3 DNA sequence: TGTGCCAGCACCCACGGGGGGACCCAGAACACTGAAGCTTTCTTT.

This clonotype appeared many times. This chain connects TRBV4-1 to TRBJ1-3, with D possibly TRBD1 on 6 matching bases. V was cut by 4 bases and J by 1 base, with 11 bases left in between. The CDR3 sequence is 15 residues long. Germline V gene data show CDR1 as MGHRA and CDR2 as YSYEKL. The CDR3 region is CASSPQTGSGNTIYF. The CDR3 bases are TGCGCCAGCAGCCCCCAGACAGGTTCTGGAAACACCATATATTTT.

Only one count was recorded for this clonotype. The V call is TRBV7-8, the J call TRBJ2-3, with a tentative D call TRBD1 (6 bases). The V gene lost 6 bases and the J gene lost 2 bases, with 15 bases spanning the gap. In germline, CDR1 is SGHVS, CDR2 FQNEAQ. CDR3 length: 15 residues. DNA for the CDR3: TGTGCCAGCAGTCAAGAGGACAGTTACACAGATACGCAGTATTTT. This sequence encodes CASSQEDSYTDTQYF.

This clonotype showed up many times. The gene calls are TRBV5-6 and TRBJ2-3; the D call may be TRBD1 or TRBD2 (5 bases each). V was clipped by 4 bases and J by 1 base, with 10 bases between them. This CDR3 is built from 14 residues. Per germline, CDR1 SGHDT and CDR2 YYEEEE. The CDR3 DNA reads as TGTGCCAGCAGCCCAGTGGGGGGCACAGATACGCAGTATTTT. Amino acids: CASSPVGGTDTQYF.

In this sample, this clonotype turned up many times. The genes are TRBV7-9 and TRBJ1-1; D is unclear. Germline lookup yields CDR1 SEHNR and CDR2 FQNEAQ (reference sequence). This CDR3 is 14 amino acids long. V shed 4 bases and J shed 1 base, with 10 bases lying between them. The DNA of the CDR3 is TGTGCCAGCAGCTCCGACAAACCGAACACTGAAGCTTTCTTT. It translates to CASSSDKPNTEAFF. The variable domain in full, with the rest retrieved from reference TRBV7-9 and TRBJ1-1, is DTGVSQNPRHKITKRGQNVTFRCDPISEHNRLYWYRQTLGQGPEFLTYFQNEAQLEKSRLLSDRFSAERPKGSFSTLEIQRTEQGDSAMYLCASSSDKPNTEAFFGQGTRLTVV.

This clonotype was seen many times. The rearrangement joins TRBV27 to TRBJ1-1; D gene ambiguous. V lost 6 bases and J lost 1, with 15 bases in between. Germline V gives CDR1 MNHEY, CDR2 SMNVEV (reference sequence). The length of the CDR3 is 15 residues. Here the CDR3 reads CASSDPTYGNTEAFF. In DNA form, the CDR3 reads TGTGCCAGCAGCGACCCTACATACGGGAACACTGAAGCTTTCTTT.

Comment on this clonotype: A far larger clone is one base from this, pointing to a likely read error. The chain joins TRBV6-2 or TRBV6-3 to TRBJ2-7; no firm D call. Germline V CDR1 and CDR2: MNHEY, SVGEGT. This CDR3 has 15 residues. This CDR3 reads CAGSPGLVNSYEQYF. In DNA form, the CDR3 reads TGTGCCGGCAGCCCCGGTCTTGTAAACTCCTACGAGCAGTACTTC.

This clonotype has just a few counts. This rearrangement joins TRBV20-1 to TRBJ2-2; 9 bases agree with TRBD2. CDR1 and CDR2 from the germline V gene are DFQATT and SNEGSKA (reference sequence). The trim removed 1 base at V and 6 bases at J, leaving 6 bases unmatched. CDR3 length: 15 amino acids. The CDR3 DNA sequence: TGCAGTGCTAGAGGACTAGCGGCAGTGGCCGGGGAGCTGTTTTTT. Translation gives CSARGLAAVAGELFF.

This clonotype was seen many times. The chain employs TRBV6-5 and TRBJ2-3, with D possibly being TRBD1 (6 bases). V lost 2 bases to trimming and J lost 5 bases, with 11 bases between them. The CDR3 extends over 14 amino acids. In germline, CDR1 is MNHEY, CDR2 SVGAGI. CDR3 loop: CASSYGQGIDTQYF. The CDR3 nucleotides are TGTGCCAGCAGTTACGGGCAGGGGATAGATACGCAGTATTTT.

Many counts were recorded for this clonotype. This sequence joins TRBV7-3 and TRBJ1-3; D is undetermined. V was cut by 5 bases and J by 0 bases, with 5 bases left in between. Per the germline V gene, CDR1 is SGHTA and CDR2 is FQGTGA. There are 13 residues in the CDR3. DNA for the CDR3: TGTGCCAGCAGCACCGCCTCTGGAAACACCATATATTTT. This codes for CASSTASGNTIYF.